This entry lists 22 T cell receptor beta chains sequenced from one sample in a study of T-cell reconstitution after alpha-beta-depleted transplantation in children. Library preparation (for TCRbeta) was performed with unique molecular identifiers. Using its own MiXCR run on the PCR reads, TCRdb lists one record per CDR3 protein. The table shows about 610,000 distinct CDR3 sequences, with roughly a tenth occurring only once. The sample here was PBMCs from the stem cell graft donor, taken from the stem cell graft. The receptors were sampled from a human donor who donated a stem cell graft to a child with acute myeloid leukemia.

This clonotype was found a few times. The chain links TRBV7-9 to TRBJ2-1; 10 bases agree with TRBD2. The V gene end was trimmed by 5 bases and the J gene end by 6 bases; junction bases not matched to a gene: 10. This CDR3 spans 16 amino acids. From germline, CDR1 is SEHNR and CDR2 FQNEAQ (reference sequence). CDR3 coding DNA: TGTGCCAGCAGCGGACCCGGGACTAGCGATCGCAATGAGCAGTTCTTC. This sequence encodes CASSGPGTSDRNEQFF. The variable domain in full, completed from reference TRBV7-9 and TRBJ2-1, reads DTGVSQNPRHKITKRGQNVTFRCDPISEHNRLYWYRQTLGQGPEFLTYFQNEAQLEKSRLLSDRFSAERPKGSFSTLEIQRTEQGDSAMYLCASSGPGTSDRNEQFFGPGTRLTVL.

This clonotype came up a few times. The chain uses TRBV4-3 and TRBJ2-1; 9 bases are a match to TRBD2. Germline assignment: CDR1 LGHNA and CDR2 YSLEER. Trimming removed 0 bases from V and 0 bases from J; junction bases left unmatched: 6. CDR3 length equals 18 residues. CDR3 sequence reads: CASSQDLSGGGSYNEQFF. DNA for the CDR3: TGCGCCAGCAGCCAAGATCTTAGCGGGGGAGGCTCCTACAATGAGCAGTTCTTC.

The sample holds many counts of this clonotype. The chain uses TRBV6-5 and TRBJ2-2, with 7 bases identical to TRBD2. With V trimmed by 2 bases and J by 1 base, 4 bases remained unmatched. The CDR3 has 16 amino acids. The germline V gene encodes CDR1 MNHEY and CDR2 SVGAGI. CDR3: CASSYRSSGNTGELFF. CDR3 sequence (DNA): TGTGCCAGCAGTTACAGGTCTAGCGGGAACACCGGGGAGCTGTTTTTT.

This clonotype was seen only a few times. This chain uses TRBV28 with TRBJ2-4, with TRBD2 matching 11 bases. Trimming cost V 6 bases and J 0 bases; bases outside gene matches: 7. In germline, CDR1 is MDHEN, CDR2 SYDVKM. This CDR3 has 17 residues. Here the CDR3 reads CASRGLAAVLAKNIQYF. The CDR3 DNA is TGTGCCAGCAGGGGACTAGCGGCCGTCCTAGCCAAAAACATTCAGTACTTC.

This sequence joins TRBV7-2 and TRBJ2-7; tentative D call: TRBD1 (7 bases). CDR3 length equals 16 residues. The germline CDR1 and CDR2 sequences are SGHTA and FQGNSA. Trimming removed 2 bases at V and 3 bases at J, with 17 bases between. The CDR3, as DNA: TGTGCCAGCAGCTTAAGACAGGGACTGGACCGCTACGAGCAGTACTTC. Protein product: CASSLRQGLDRYEQYF. The full variable domain, in which reference TRBV7-2 and TRBJ2-7 provide the parts outside the CDR3, is GAGVSQSPSNKVTEKGKDVELRCDPISGHTALYWYRQSLGQGLEFLIYFQGNSAPDKSGLPSDRFSAERTGGSVSTLTIQRTQQEDSAVYLCASSLRQGLDRYEQYFGPGTRLTVT.

The sample holds a few counts of this clonotype. The chain joins TRBV28 to TRBJ2-6; D is perhaps TRBD2 (6 bases). The CDR3 length is 18 residues. CDR1 is MDHEN and CDR2 is SYDVKM in the germline V gene. V was cut by 1 base and J by 0 bases, with 13 bases left in between. The CDR3 loop is CASSLFWRGNSGANVLTF. The CDR3 DNA sequence: TGTGCCAGCAGTTTATTCTGGAGGGGCAACTCTGGGGCCAACGTCCTGACTTTC.

The chain is built from TRBV20-1 and TRBJ2-2; 11 bases fit TRBD2. Germline trimming cut 0 bases from V and 7 bases from J; bases unmatched to any gene: 13. This CDR3 contains 18 residues. The germline V gene has CDR1 DFQATT and CDR2 SNEGSKA (reference sequence). The CDR3 region is CSARDLTSGSRDDGELFF. The CDR3 DNA sequence: TGCAGTGCTAGAGATCTAACTAGCGGGAGTAGAGACGACGGGGAGCTGTTTTTT.

In this sample, this clonotype turned up a few times. This chain joins TRBV5-1 and TRBJ2-3; TRBD2 is a possible D gene (5 bases). V lost 4 bases and J 4 bases, leaving 16 bases between the germline ends. The CDR3 contains 15 residues. Germline assignment: CDR1 SGHRS and CDR2 YFSETQ. The chain's CDR3 is CASSQDPGTADTQYF. CDR3 bases: TGCGCCAGCAGCCAGGACCCGGGAACCGCAGATACGCAGTATTTT.

This clonotype was seen at least ten times. This chain connects TRBV7-6 to TRBJ2-4; the D gene is possibly TRBD1 (6 bases). V was clipped by 3 bases and J by 3 bases, with 12 bases between them. This CDR3 spans 15 amino acids. Germline V gene lookup returns CDR1 SGHVS and CDR2 FNYEAQ. The CDR3 DNA follows: TGTGCCAGCAGCTTCCCAGGGGTGGACAAAAACATTCAGTACTTC. Its protein is CASSFPGVDKNIQYF.

This clonotype was detected ten times or more. This chain joins TRBV20-1 and TRBJ1-5; D is undetermined. Germline CDR1 DFQATT, CDR2 SNEGSKA (reference sequence). The CDR3 runs 16 residues. Trimming removed 0 bases from V and 1 base from J, with 13 bases in between. CDR3 nucleotides: TGCAGTGCTAGAGATCCGAATCCGGGGAGCAATCAGCCCCAGCATTTT. Translated, it gives CSARDPNPGSNQPQHF.

This clonotype has only a few counts. The chain carries TRBV12-3 or TRBV12-4 and TRBJ2-2, with D perhaps matching TRBD2 (5 bases). The CDR3 loop spans 16 amino acids. The V gene lost 6 bases and the J gene lost 1 base, with 15 bases spanning the gap. The CDR3 here is CASRATDFENTGELFF. In DNA, the CDR3 is TGTGCCAGCAGAGCTACGGACTTCGAGAACACCGGGGAGCTGTTTTTT.

Ten or more counts support this clonotype. This rearrangement joins TRBV12-3 or TRBV12-4 to TRBJ2-7, with D unclear. With 4 bases removed from V and 2 bases from J, the gap between germline ends came to 12 bases. CDR3 length: 14 amino acids. The CDR3 sequence is CASSSWPEAYEQYF. The CDR3 DNA follows: TGTGCCAGCAGTTCCTGGCCAGAAGCCTACGAGCAGTACTTC.

This clonotype was detected only a few times. This sequence joins TRBV20-1 and TRBJ2-1; D remains ambiguous. The CDR3 has 13 residues. With 1 base removed from V and 5 bases from J, the gap between germline ends came to 9 bases. Germline loops: CDR1 DFQATT, CDR2 SNEGSKA (reference sequence). The CDR3 DNA is TGCAGTGCTAGAGTAAAGGCGGACAATGAGCAGTTCTTC. It is translated as CSARVKADNEQFF.

V and J are TRBV6-2 or TRBV6-3 and TRBJ1-2; D unclear. The germline CDR1 and CDR2 sequences are MNHEY and SVGEGT. The CDR3 is 16 amino acids. V lost 4 bases, J lost 2 bases, and 17 bases lay in between. The CDR3 DNA sequence: TGTGCCAGCAGTTCGTTCCAGAAAGAAGTAAACTATGGCTACACCTTC. Its protein product is CASSSFQKEVNYGYTF.

This clonotype was counted at least ten times. V and J are TRBV6-1 and TRBJ2-7, with D hard to call. The length of the CDR3 is 14 residues. Germline CDR1 reads MNHNS; CDR2 reads SASEGT. The V gene lost 7 bases and the J gene lost 2 bases, with 15 bases spanning the gap. The CDR3 reads CASTPQRQPYEQYF. DNA of the CDR3: TGTGCCAGCACCCCCCAGAGGCAGCCCTACGAGCAGTACTTC.

This chain uses TRBV6-5 with TRBJ2-7, with 7 bases aligning to TRBD2. The CDR3 length is 16 residues. Germline lookup yields CDR1 MNHEY and CDR2 SVGAGI. Trimming took 2 bases from V and 0 from J; bases not matched to a gene: 7. CDR3 residues: CASSYRGTSDSYEQYF. CDR3 coding DNA: TGTGCCAGCAGTTACCGGGGCACTAGCGACTCCTACGAGCAGTACTTC.

This clonotype was seen a few times. The chain couples TRBV6-1 to TRBJ2-1; 8 nucleotides line up with TRBD2. CDR3 size: 16 residues. The junction had 8 bases not matched to a gene; V was cut back by 2 bases and J by 5 bases. Germline V CDR1 and CDR2: MNHNS, SASEGT. CDR3 loop: CASSESRLAGNNEQFF. The DNA of the CDR3 is TGTGCCAGCAGTGAAAGCAGGCTAGCGGGTAACAATGAGCAGTTCTTC.

This clonotype has only a few counts. One junction end disagrees with the germline gene, perhaps due to a read error. The chain links TRBV7-7 to TRBJ2-2; no definite D call. The CDR3 covers 15 residues. Germline lookup yields CDR1 SSHAT and CDR2 FNYEAQ (reference sequence). CDR3 protein: CASSPPATNTGELFF. The CDR3 DNA is TGTGCTAGCAGCCCGCCGGCCACGAACACCGGGGAGCTGTTTTTT.

This clonotype was counted only a few times. The V gene is TRBV20-1, the J gene TRBJ2-1, with 10 bases matching TRBD1. The CDR3 spans 14 residues. The V gene's germline CDR1 is DFQATT and CDR2 SNEGSKA (reference sequence). After removal of 2 bases from V and 7 bases from J, the junction contained 5 bases not matched to a gene. The CDR3 sequence: CSARRQGAENEQFF. Here the CDR3 DNA reads TGCAGTGCTAGAAGACAGGGGGCCGAAAATGAGCAGTTCTTC.

In this sample, this clonotype turned up a few times. The rearrangement joins TRBV21-1 to TRBJ2-7; the DNA was not used to check the table's D call, TRBD1. TRBV21-1 is recorded as a pseudogene. The CDR3 is made up of 17 amino acids. In DNA form, the CDR3 reads TGTGCCAGCAGCAAAGTCGGCAGGGTACAAAGACTGGGGGAGCAGTACTTC. This sequence encodes CASSKVGRVQRLGEQYF.

A single count supports this clonotype. The rearrangement joins TRBV5-5 to TRBJ2-5; 8 bases are a match to TRBD1. The V segment lost 1 base and the J segment 5 bases; nucleotides outside the gene matches: 13. The CDR3 is 17 amino acids. Per germline, CDR1 SGHKS and CDR2 YYEKEE (reference sequence). Here the CDR3 DNA reads TGTGCCAGCAGCTTGAAGCCCGGACAGGGCGGCGGGGAGACCCAGTACTTC. Amino acid sequence: CASSLKPGQGGGETQYF.

J is TRBJ2-5 and V is TRBV15, with D possibly matching TRBD2 (6 bases). The CDR3 has 14 amino acids. The germline V and J ends were trimmed by 0 bases and 8 bases, with 13 bases remaining between them. CDR1 is LNHNV, CDR2 YYDKDF, per germline (reference sequence). The CDR3 DNA reads as TGTGCCACCAGCAGAGATCGGGACGGGAGTACCCAGTACTTC. Protein sequence: CATSRDRDGSTQYF.